This T cell receptor beta chain was sequenced in a study of CD8+ T cells in alopecia areata. Lesional scalp tissue (obtained by punch biopsy) and peripheral blood were collected from alopecia areata patients. The V gene lost 2 bases and the J gene lost 3 bases, with 10 bases spanning the gap. This CDR3 is 13 amino acids long. Germline CDR1 reads GTSNPN; CDR2 reads SVGIG (reference sequence). Extracted RNA was reverse transcribed, and the resulting cDNA served as sequencing template. Only in-frame clones appear in the TCRdb table, and some are missing; sequencing was by immunoSEQ multiplex PCR. This sample has more than 85,000 clones; 35% to 50% occur once, and the top ten carry 0.75% to 0.9%.

Sequencing input: CD4+ T cells sorted from blood. The sequence was collected from a human donor with alopecia areata. The chain employs TRBV30 and TRBJ2-5, with D possibly TRBD1 on 6 matching bases. This CDR3 is CAWSLRGKETQYF. CDR3 DNA: TGTGCCTGGAGTTTGAGGGGGAAAGAGACCCAGTACTTC.